This T cell receptor beta chain was sequenced in a study of blood T cell repertoires in COVID-19. As for the study in general: Both acute and convalescent COVID-19 samples were obtained from the United States, Italy and Spain. PBMCs, B-cell-depleted T cells, or T cells were the source of the cDNA or gDNA that made up the material.

J gave up 6 bases and V 2 bases, and 12 bases lay outside the gene matches. In germline, CDR1 is SGHTA, CDR2 FQGNSA. The CDR3 contains 17 residues. As originally analysed: For nucleated cells, counts were estimated from reference gene primer amplification. Produced via immunoSEQ multiplex PCR; TCRdb's table is partial and in-frame only. D and trimming were read from the DNA, whereas the V and J calls and clone size are those reported in that table. In the table there are roughly 230,000 clones, around 84% of which are singletons. The sequenced sample was peripheral blood. The chain links TRBV7-2 to TRBJ2-3, with 9 bases that match TRBD2. The clonotype originates from a man between 40 and 49 years old with acute or convalescent COVID-19. CDR3 in DNA: TGTGCCAGCAGCTTAAGTTCAGGCAGCGGGGGGCCGGATACGCAGTATTTT. Protein: CASSLSSGSGGPDTQYF.